The clone carrying this T cell receptor beta chain was found a few times. It was with a sample-barcoded 5' primer and a J-beta primer mix that a second PCR of roughly 7 to 12 cycles was run. Samples each returned at least 2.5 million CDR3-containing paired-end reads. TCRdb re-called the 5' RACE reads through MiXCR, storing one row per CDR3 protein. Of about 1.5 million distinct CDR3 sequences detected, around 39% appear once; the ten largest clones hold roughly 8.2%. The V end lost 1 base, the J end lost 4 bases, and 10 bases lay between the germline ends. Germline V CDR1 and CDR2: DFQATT, SNEGSKA (reference sequence). This CDR3 comprises 13 residues. The sample comes from a study of blood T cells in healthy people across ages. With each sample, at least 5 micrograms of total RNA were extracted.

The sequenced sample was blood. This TCR derives from a woman between 18 and 29 years old in good health. V and J are TRBV20-1 and TRBJ1-2; perhaps TRBD1 as D (5 bases). CDR3 sequence: CSARGGNIYGYTF. The CDR3 DNA reads TGCAGTGCTAGAGGGGGGAACATCTATGGCTACACCTTC.